The rows below give T cell receptor beta chains drawn from one sample of a study of blood T cell repertoires in COVID-19. The method was immunoSEQ multiplex PCR; TCRdb's version includes in-frame clones alone and lacks a portion of them. The sample includes over 300,000 clones, approximately 88% of them seen just once. Sequencing input: peripheral blood. The source is a young man who had recovered from COVID-19. CDR3s include the opening cysteine and the closing phenylalanine or tryptophan. D genes are given only for firm matches. Where a row states a size, it is once, few, many or the class of an expanded clone; other rows omit it.

J | size | length | D | V | CDR3 | DNA
TRBJ1-4 | . | 15 | . | TRBV7-3 | CASSLGRGANEKLFF | TGTGCCAGCAGCTTAGGGAGGGGAGCTAATGAAAAACTGTTTTTT
TRBJ2-7 | . | 13 | TRBD2 | TRBV7-2 | CASSPSGAYEQYF | TGTGCCAGCAGTCCTAGCGGTGCCTACGAGCAGTACTTC
TRBJ2-3 | . | 12 | . | TRBV7-3 | CASSPSGKTQYF | TGTGCCAGCAGCCCGAGCGGAAAGACGCAGTATTTT
TRBJ2-1 | . | 18 | . | TRBV6-1 | CASSAYTVAVPSHNEQFF | TGTGCCAGCAGTGCCTATACCGTCGCGGTCCCCTCACACAATGAGCAGTTCTTC
TRBJ2-7 | . | 15 | . | TRBV19 | CASSIGGAFPGEQYF | TGTGCCAGTAGTATAGGTGGGGCCTTTCCGGGCGAGCAGTACTTC
TRBJ2-7 | . | 14 | . | TRBV11-2 | CASSLDRELYEQYF | TGTGCCAGCAGCTTAGATCGGGAGCTCTACGAGCAGTACTTC
TRBJ2-1 | . | 16 | TRBD1 | TRBV7-9 | CASSRYRGEVINEQFF | TGTGCCAGCAGCCGCTACAGGGGGGAAGTAATCAATGAGCAGTTCTTC
TRBJ2-1 | . | 14 | . | TRBV30 | CAWSSLTEPHEQFF | TGTGCCTGGAGTTCCCTGACTGAACCCCATGAGCAGTTCTTC
TRBJ2-5 | . | 16 | TRBD2 | TRBV7-6 | CASSVSSGGAGETQYF | TGTGCCAGCAGCGTCTCGAGCGGGGGGGCTGGAGAGACCCAGTACTTC
TRBJ1-1 | . | 18 | TRBD1 | TRBV19 | CASSIWTGAPRGYTEAFF | TGTGCCAGTAGTATCTGGACAGGGGCCCCCCGGGGGTACACTGAAGCTTTCTTT
TRBJ1-1 | once | 16 | TRBD1 | TRBV18 | CASSAGTGALDTEAFF | TGTGCCAGCTCAGCCGGGACAGGGGCGTTGGACACTGAAGCTTTCTTT
TRBJ1-2 | . | 14 | TRBD1 | TRBV6-5 | CASSFSGGNYGYTF | TGTGCCAGCAGTTTCTCAGGGGGCAATTATGGCTACACCTTC
TRBJ1-2 | . | 15 | . | TRBV4-3 | CASSQDQRVNYGYTF | TGCGCCAGCAGCCAAGATCAGAGGGTCAACTATGGCTACACCTTC
TRBJ1-1 | . | 17 | . | TRBV9 | CASSLGLGASSNTEAFF | TGTGCCAGCAGCCTGGGATTGGGGGCCAGCTCGAACACTGAAGCTTTCTTT
TRBJ1-2 | . | 13 | TRBD1 | TRBV10-1 | CASSSGQHYGYTF | TGCGCCAGCAGTTCGGGACAGCACTATGGCTACACCTTC
TRBJ1-5 | . | 15 | TRBD1 | TRBV4-1 | CASSQGEGGEGPQHF | TGCGCCAGCAGCCAAGGGGAAGGGGGCGAGGGGCCCCAGCATTTT
TRBJ1-1 | . | 13 | . | TRBV3-1/TRBV3-2 | CASSRNGLTEAFF | TGTGCCAGCAGCCGTAATGGGCTAACTGAAGCTTTCTTT
TRBJ2-5 | . | 16 | . | TRBV18 | CASSPLIRGEQETQYF | TGTGCCAGCTCACCACTAATCAGGGGCGAGCAAGAGACCCAGTACTTC
TRBJ2-7 | . | 13 | . | TRBV3-1/TRBV3-2 | CASSQVNSYEQYF | TGTGCCAGCAGCCAAGTGAACAGCTACGAGCAGTACTTC
TRBJ1-4 | . | 16 | TRBD1 | TRBV7-9 | CASSPHYRGIDEKLFF | TGTGCCAGCAGCCCCCACTACAGGGGGATCGATGAAAAACTGTTTTTT
TRBJ2-5 | . | 13 | . | TRBV12-3/TRBV12-4 | CASSRTDQETQYF | TGTGCCAGCAGTCGGACAGACCAAGAGACCCAGTACTTC
TRBJ2-3 | . | 13 | . | TRBV12-3/TRBV12-4 | CASSLRGAVGQYF | TGTGCCAGCAGTTTGAGAGGAGCGGTAGGGCAGTATTTT